The 14 T cell receptor beta chains below come from one sample, sequenced in a study of OX40 agonist ivuxolimab in advanced cancers. Libraries were built with the immunoSEQ multiplex PCR assay. The immuneACCESS repertoire file appears here via TCRdb, limited to in-frame rearrangements. These files lack a portion of the clones; in checked studies, under half of the deficit traces to unresolved V genes, and the cause of the others is not known. The sample contains about 72,000 clones, about nine tenths of them found a single time. 5.9% of the sample lies in the top ten. The material was CD4+ or CD8+ T cells sorted from blood, obtained in a trial of the OX40 agonist ivuxolimab. The source is an adult with an advanced solid tumor such as melanoma, head and neck, liver or kidney cancer.

The chain uses TRBV18 and TRBJ1-1; a weak D match, TRBD1 (5 bases). Trimming pared 0 bases from V and 0 bases from J, leaving 11 bases between. Germline V gives CDR1 KGHSH, CDR2 LQKENI. The CDR3 is made up of 16 amino acids. As DNA, the CDR3 is TGTGCCAGCTCACCACCGCCGGGGGAGGTGAACACTGAAGCTTTCTTT. It yields the protein CASSPPPGEVNTEAFF.

V gene TRBV13 combines with J gene TRBJ2-1; D ambiguous. The germline V and J ends were trimmed by 2 bases and 0 bases, with 11 bases remaining between them. Germline loops: CDR1 PRHDT, CDR2 FYEKMQ (reference sequence). CDR3 length equals 16 residues. The CDR3 sequence: CASSLLSASSYNEQFF. DNA for the CDR3: TGTGCCAGCAGCTTACTGTCAGCAAGCTCCTACAATGAGCAGTTCTTC.

In DNA, the CDR3 is TGTGCCAGCAGTCCCAGCAATCAGCCCCAGCATTTT. This encodes CASSPSNQPQHF. J is TRBJ1-5 and V is TRBV7-9, with D unresolved. Germline CDR1 reads SEHNR; CDR2 reads FQNEAQ (reference sequence). Trimming removed 6 bases at V and 1 base at J, with 4 bases between. This CDR3 is 12 amino acids long.

A remark on this clone: The same CDR3 also results from other DNA sequences found in this sample. The chain has TRBV27 and TRBJ2-7; TRBD1 might be the D (6 bases). Per the germline V gene, CDR1 is MNHEY and CDR2 is SMNVEV (reference sequence). Trimming shortened V by 2 bases and J by 2 bases, and 10 bases separated the two germline ends. This CDR3 contains 14 residues. The CDR3 DNA reads TGTGCCAGCAGTTTAAGAGGGGGAACCTACGAGCAGTACTTC. It codes for CASSLRGGTYEQYF.

The rearrangement joins TRBV27 to TRBJ2-1; no firm D call. V was trimmed by 2 bases and J by 6 bases, leaving 11 bases between them. Germline lookup yields CDR1 MNHEY and CDR2 SMNVEV (reference sequence). The CDR3 contains 14 residues. The CDR3 DNA sequence: TGTGCCAGCAGTTTAAACCGTTTACCCAATGAGCAGTTCTTC. Amino acids: CASSLNRLPNEQFF.

The rearrangement uses TRBV18 and TRBJ1-1; 10 bases fit TRBD1. Germline V CDR1 and CDR2: KGHSH, LQKENI. This CDR3 spans 15 amino acids. The J segment lost 8 bases and the V segment lost 1 base, leaving 7 bases of the junction unmatched. The CDR3 protein is CASSPRDRGRSEAFF. CDR3 nucleotide sequence: TGTGCCAGCTCACCACGTGACAGGGGGCGGTCAGAAGCTTTCTTT.

This clone was seen more than once but under ten times. The CDR3 reads CASSLPPSGGTEAFF. The DNA for the CDR3 is TGTGCCAGCAGCTTACCTCCCTCCGGCGGCACTGAAGCTTTCTTT. This rearrangement joins TRBV7-9 to TRBJ1-1; D is ambiguous. Germline CDR1 reads SEHNR; CDR2 reads FQNEAQ (reference sequence). Trimming took off 2 bases at V and 4 bases at J, with 14 bases between the two ends. The CDR3 is 15 amino acids.

This clone was detected only once. This sequence joins TRBV13 and TRBJ2-5; 11 nucleotides match TRBD2. From germline, CDR1 is PRHDT and CDR2 FYEKMQ (reference sequence). The CDR3 has 15 residues. V shed 0 bases, J shed 5 bases, and the junction held 2 bases outside the gene matches. The CDR3 DNA reads TGTGCCAGCAGCTTAGGACTAGCGGGGGTTGAGACCCAGTACTTC. This translates into CASSLGLAGVETQYF.

DNA for the CDR3: TGTGCCAGCAGTTTCCAGCCCGGGACTATTTACAATGAGCAGTTCTTC. Protein product: CASSFQPGTIYNEQFF. The V gene is TRBV27, the J gene TRBJ2-1; 7 nucleotides agree with TRBD2. Germline values: CDR1 MNHEY, CDR2 SMNVEV (reference sequence). The CDR3 is made up of 16 amino acids. V lost 3 bases to trimming and J lost 4 bases; unmatched junction nucleotides: 9.

The chain is built from TRBV2 and TRBJ2-5, with 8 bases fitting TRBD1. Gene TRBJ2-7 matches the end of the DNA better, so the J call may be wrong. The CDR3 loop spans 15 amino acids. Germline-derived CDR1 and CDR2 are SNHLY and FYNNEI. CDR3 DNA sequence: TGTGCCAGCAGTGACGTGGGGACAGGCTTCTACGAGCAGTACTTC. Its translation is CASSDVGTGFYEQYF.

In this sample, this clone turned up once. Other nucleotide sequences from this sample produce the same CDR3. The chain has TRBV6-1 and TRBJ2-7, with D possibly being TRBD1 or TRBD2 (6 bases each). The CDR3 has 15 amino acids. Germline V CDR1 and CDR2: MNHNS, SASEGT. V gave up 1 base and J gave up 2 bases, with 12 bases separating them. The CDR3 sequence: CASSEVGGRAYEQYF. In DNA, the CDR3 is TGTGCCAGCAGTGAAGTAGGGGGGCGAGCCTACGAGCAGTACTTC.

This clone was seen only a few times. This chain connects TRBV13 to TRBJ2-1; D tentatively reads TRBD1 or TRBD2 (5 bases each). CDR1 is PRHDT and CDR2 is FYEKMQ in the germline V gene (reference sequence). The V end lost 6 bases, the J end lost 1 base, and 16 bases lay between the germline ends. The CDR3 has 16 residues. CDR3 protein: CASSSTGTESYNEQFF. The DNA of the CDR3 is TGTGCCAGCAGTTCCACCGGGACGGAATCCTACAATGAGCAGTTCTTC.

The chain links TRBV30 to TRBJ1-2; D not resolved. CDR3 length equals 13 residues. Germline CDR1 is GTSNPN and CDR2 is SVGIG (reference sequence). With 8 bases removed from V and 3 bases from J, the gap between germline ends came to 16 bases. The DNA for the CDR3 is TGTGCCGGCCTGAACGGGAGGCACTATGGCTACACCTTC. Residues: CAGLNGRHYGYTF.

V usage is TRBV9 and J usage is TRBJ2-7, with TRBD1 as a possible D gene (6 bases). Germline V gene lookup returns CDR1 SGDLS and CDR2 YYNGEE. This CDR3 spans 13 amino acids. V was shortened by 2 bases and J by 1 base, with 7 bases between the two germline ends. CDR3 region: CASSVDSSYEQYF. The CDR3 DNA is TGTGCCAGCAGCGTGGACAGTTCCTACGAGCAGTACTTC.